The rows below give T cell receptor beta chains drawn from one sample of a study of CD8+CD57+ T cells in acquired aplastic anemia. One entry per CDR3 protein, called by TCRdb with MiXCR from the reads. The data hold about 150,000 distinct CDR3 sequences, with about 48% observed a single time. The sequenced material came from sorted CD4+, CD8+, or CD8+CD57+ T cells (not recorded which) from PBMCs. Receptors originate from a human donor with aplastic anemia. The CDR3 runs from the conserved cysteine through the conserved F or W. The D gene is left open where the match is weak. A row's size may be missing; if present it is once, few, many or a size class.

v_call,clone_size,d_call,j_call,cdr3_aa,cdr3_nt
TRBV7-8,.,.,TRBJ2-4,CASSPGQQNIQYF,TGTGCCAGCAGCCCCGGACAGCAAAACATTCAGTACTTC
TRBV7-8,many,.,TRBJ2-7,CASSQGLFSYEQYF,TGTGCCAGCAGCCAGGGGCTATTCTCCTACGAGCAGTACTTC
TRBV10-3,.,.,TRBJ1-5,CAISDPDGNSNQPQHF,TGTGCCATCAGTGACCCAGACGGAAATAGCAATCAGCCCCAGCATTTT
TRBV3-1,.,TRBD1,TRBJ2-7,CASSLKTGGSYEQYF,TGTGCCAGCAGCCTCAAGACAGGGGGATCCTACGAGCAGTACTTC
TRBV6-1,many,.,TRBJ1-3,CASSGRGLSGNTIYF,TGTGCCAGCAGTGGTCGGGGCCTCTCTGGAAACACCATATATTTT
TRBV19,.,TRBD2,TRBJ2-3,CASSIWVTSESTDTQYF,TGTGCCAGTAGTATTTGGGTCACTAGCGAAAGCACAGATACGCAGTATTTT
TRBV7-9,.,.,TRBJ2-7,CASVDQISYEQYF,TGTGCCAGCGTAGACCAAATCTCCTACGAGCAGTACTTC
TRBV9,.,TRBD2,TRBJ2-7,CASSVLAGSTYEQYF,TGTGCCAGCAGCGTTCTAGCGGGATCTACCTACGAGCAGTACTTC
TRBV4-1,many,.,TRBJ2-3,CASSQGTGVTDTQYF,TGCGCCAGCAGCCAAGGAACGGGCGTCACAGATACGCAGTATTTT
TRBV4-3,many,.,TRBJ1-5,CASSQDPSGDGQPQHF,TGCGCCAGCAGCCAAGATCCCTCGGGGGACGGTCAGCCCCAGCATTTT
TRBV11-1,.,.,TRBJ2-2,CASSTKTRDGTTNRGGEPFF,TGTGCCAGCAGTACGAAAACTAGGGACGGGACCACGAATCGCGGCGGGGAGCCGTTTTTT
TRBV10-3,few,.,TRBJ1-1,CAISAGGQSLTEAFF,TGTGCCATCAGTGCAGGAGGCCAATCTCTCACTGAAGCTTTCTTT
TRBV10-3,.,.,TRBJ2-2,CAISEGSGELFF,TGTGCCATCAGTGAAGGGTCCGGGGAGCTGTTTTTT
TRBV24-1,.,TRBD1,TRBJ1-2,CATSPEDRNYGYTF,TGTGCCACCAGTCCAGAGGACAGGAACTATGGCTACACCTTC
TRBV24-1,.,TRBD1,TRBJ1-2,CASSPWTGGSYGYTF,TGTGCCAGCAGTCCCTGGACAGGGGGCAGCTATGGCTACACCTTC
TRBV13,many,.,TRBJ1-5,CASSLGRTALNQPQHF,TGTGCCAGCAGCTTAGGGAGGACCGCCCTGAATCAGCCCCAGCATTTT
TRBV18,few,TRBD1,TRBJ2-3,CASSQYRDRGADTQYF,TGTGCCAGCTCCCAGTACCGGGACAGGGGTGCAGATACGCAGTATTTT
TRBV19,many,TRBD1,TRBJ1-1,CASRAGGGEAFF,TGTGCCAGCCGAGCAGGGGGTGGTGAAGCTTTCTTT
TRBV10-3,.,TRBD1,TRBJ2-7,CATEDRGLSYEQYF,TGTGCCACCGAAGACAGGGGACTCTCCTACGAGCAGTACTTC
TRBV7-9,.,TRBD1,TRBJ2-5,CASSYSGQGPETQYF,TGTGCCAGCAGCTATTCGGGACAGGGACCAGAGACCCAGTACTTC
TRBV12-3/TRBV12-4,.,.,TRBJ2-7,CASSRYEQYF,TGTGCCAGCAGTAGATACGAGCAGTACTTC
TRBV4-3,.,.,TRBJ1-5,CASSQDGGGEQPQHF,TGCGCCAGCAGCCAAGATGGGGGAGGAGAGCAGCCCCAGCATTTT